The T cell receptor beta chain described here comes from a study of CD8 T cells in ankylosing spondylitis. Study-level findings and limits: There were earlier reports of some motif variants in reactive arthritis synovial fluid and blood. In ankylosing spondylitis blood, a motif of roughly 8 highly homologous TCR beta variants appeared characteristic.

Using its own MiXCR run on the 5' RACE reads, TCRdb lists one record per CDR3 protein. Of 500,000 to 650,000 distinct CDR3 sequences in the sample, approximately 5% are singletons; the top ten hold 3% to 4.5%. A word on this clonotype: What it recognizes is unknown.

The V end was cut by 4 bases, the J end by 8 bases, with 14 bases between. There are 14 residues in the CDR3. Germline V gene lookup returns CDR1 SGHDN and CDR2 FVKESK. This rearrangement joins TRBV14 to TRBJ1-4; D ambiguous. The receptor was derived from a male donor with ankylosing spondylitis. The source material was blood, either unsorted or a sorted T cell fraction (not recorded which). The CDR3 loop reads CASSPREGGEKLFF. In nucleotides, the CDR3 is TGTGCCAGCAGCCCAAGGGAGGGTGGCGAAAAACTGTTTTTT.